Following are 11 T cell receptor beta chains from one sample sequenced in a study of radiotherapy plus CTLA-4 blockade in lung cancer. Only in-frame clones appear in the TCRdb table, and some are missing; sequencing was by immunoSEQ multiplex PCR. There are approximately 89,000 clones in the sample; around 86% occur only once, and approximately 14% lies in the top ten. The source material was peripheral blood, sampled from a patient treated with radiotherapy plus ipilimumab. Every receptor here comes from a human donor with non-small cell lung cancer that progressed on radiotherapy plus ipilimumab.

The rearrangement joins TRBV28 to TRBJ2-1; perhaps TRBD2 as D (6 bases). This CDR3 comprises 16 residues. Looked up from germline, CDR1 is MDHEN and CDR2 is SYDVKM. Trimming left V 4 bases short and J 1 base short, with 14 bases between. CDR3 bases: TGTGCCAGCAGTTCCGTGGCGGGGATATCCTACAATGAGCAGTTCTTC. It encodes CASSSVAGISYNEQFF.

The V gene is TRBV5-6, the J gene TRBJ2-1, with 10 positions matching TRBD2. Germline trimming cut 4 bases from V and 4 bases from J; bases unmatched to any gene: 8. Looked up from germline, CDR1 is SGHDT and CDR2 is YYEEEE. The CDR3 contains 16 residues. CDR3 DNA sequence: TGTGCCAGCAGCACACCGGGACTAGCGAGTTACAATGAGCAGTTCTTC. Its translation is CASSTPGLASYNEQFF.

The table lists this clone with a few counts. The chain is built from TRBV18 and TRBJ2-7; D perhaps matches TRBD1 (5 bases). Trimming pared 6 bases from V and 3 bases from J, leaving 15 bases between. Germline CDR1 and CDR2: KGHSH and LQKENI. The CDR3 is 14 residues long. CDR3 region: CASSSRTSNYEQYF. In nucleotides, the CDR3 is TGTGCCAGCTCGTCCCGGACAAGCAACTACGAGCAGTACTTC.

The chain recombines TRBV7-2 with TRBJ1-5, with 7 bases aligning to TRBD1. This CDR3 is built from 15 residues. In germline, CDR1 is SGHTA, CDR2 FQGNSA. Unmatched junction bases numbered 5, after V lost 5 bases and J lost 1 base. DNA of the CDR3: TGTGCCAGCAGCCAGGGGGGTCCAAGCAATCAGCCCCAGCATTTT. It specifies CASSQGGPSNQPQHF.

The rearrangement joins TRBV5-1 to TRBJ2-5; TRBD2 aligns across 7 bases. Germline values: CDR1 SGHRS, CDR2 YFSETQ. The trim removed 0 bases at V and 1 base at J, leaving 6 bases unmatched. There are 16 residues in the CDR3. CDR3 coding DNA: TGCGCCAGCAGCTTGGTCCCTAGCGGACTCCAAGAGACCCAGTACTTC. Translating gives CASSLVPSGLQETQYF.

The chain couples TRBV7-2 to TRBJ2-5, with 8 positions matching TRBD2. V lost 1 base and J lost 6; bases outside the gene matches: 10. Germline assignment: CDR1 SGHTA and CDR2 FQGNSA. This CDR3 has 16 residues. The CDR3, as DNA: TGTGCCAGCAGCTTAGTCTCCAGCGGGAGTCCAAAGACCCAGTACTTC. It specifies CASSLVSSGSPKTQYF.

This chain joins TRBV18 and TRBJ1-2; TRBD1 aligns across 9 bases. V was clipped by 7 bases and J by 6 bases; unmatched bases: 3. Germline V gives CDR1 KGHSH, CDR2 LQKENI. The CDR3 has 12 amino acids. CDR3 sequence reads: CASLRTGDGYTF. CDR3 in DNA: TGTGCCAGCTTACGGACAGGGGATGGCTACACCTTC.

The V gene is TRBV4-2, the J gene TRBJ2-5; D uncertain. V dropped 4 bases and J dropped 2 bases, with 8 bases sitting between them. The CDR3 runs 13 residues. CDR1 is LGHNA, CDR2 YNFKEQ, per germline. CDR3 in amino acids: CASSLGNQETQYF. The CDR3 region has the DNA TGTGCCAGCAGCCTGGGGAATCAAGAGACCCAGTACTTC.

The CDR3 DNA follows: TGCGCCAGCAGCGCGTGGCGGGGAGCAACTAATGAAAAACTGTTTTTT. Translating it yields CASSAWRGATNEKLFF. The V call is TRBV5-1, the J call TRBJ1-4; the D is unclear. Germline V gene lookup returns CDR1 SGHRS and CDR2 YFSETQ. The CDR3 is 16 residues long. V was cut by 4 bases and J by 0 bases, with 13 bases left in between.

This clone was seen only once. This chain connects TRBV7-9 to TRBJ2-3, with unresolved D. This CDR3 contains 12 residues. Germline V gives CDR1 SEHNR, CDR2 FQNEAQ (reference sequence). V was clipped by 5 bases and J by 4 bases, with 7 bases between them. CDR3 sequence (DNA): TGTGCCAGCAGCCCGCATGCAGATACGCAGTATTTT. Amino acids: CASSPHADTQYF.

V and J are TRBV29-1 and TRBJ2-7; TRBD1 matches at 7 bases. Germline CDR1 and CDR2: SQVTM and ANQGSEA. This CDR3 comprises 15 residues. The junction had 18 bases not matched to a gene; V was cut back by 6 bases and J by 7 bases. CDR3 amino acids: CSVGDSPNFRGEQYF. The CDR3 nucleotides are TGCAGCGTCGGGGACAGTCCGAACTTTAGGGGGGAGCAGTACTTC.